This T cell receptor beta chain was found in a study of blood T cell repertoires in COVID-19. Under the authors' procedure: Researchers report that nucleated cell counts were estimated from reference gene primer amplification. Sequencing was performed with immunoSEQ multiplex PCR; in TCRdb, only in-frame clones are kept and a portion is missing. V, J and clone size were drawn from that table, and D and trimming were deduced from the DNA. The sample lists 23,000 or so clones; 85% to 90% were seen once. This sequence originates from a man aged 70-80 years with active COVID-19. The sample taken for sequencing was peripheral blood.

In DNA, the CDR3 is TGTGCCAGCTCACTCCAGCGGGGGTACAATGAGCAGTTCTTC. Its protein product is CASSLQRGYNEQFF. The V and J genes are TRBV18 and TRBJ2-1; TRBD2 aligns across 8 bases. This CDR3 region has 14 residues. The junction had 3 bases not matched to a gene; V was cut back by 4 bases and J by 4 bases. CDR1 is KGHSH and CDR2 is LQKENI in the germline V gene.